This is a list of T cell receptor beta chains from one sample in a study of blood T cell repertoires in COVID-19. This table comes from immunoSEQ multiplex PCR, and its TCRdb copy is limited to in-frame clones, with some not included. Among some 100,000 clones, more than 70% were seen once, and the ten largest hold roughly 12%. The source material was peripheral blood. These receptors came from a woman aged 25 to 39 with acute or convalescent COVID-19. The CDR3 runs from the conserved cysteine through the conserved F or W. A D gene is named only where the DNA matches it firmly. Not every row has a clone size; where given, it reads once, few, many or a size class.

CDR3aa	CDR3nt	d_gene	abundance	v_gene	j_gene	len
CASSSIAGVSSDTQYF	TGTGCCAGCAGTTCCATAGCGGGGGTATCCTCAGATACGCAGTATTTT	TRBD2	.	TRBV28	TRBJ2-3	16
CASSFVGTENNYGYTF	TGTGCCAGCAGCTTTGTGGGGACAGAGAATAACTATGGCTACACCTTC	TRBD1	.	TRBV7-9	TRBJ1-2	16
CASTPDGGANYGYTF	TGTGCCAGCACTCCGGACGGGGGAGCTAACTATGGCTACACCTTC	.	.	TRBV2	TRBJ1-2	15
CASSQSSGTSGGTTQYF	TGTGCCAGCAGCCAATCATCAGGGACTAGCGGGGGCACTACGCAGTATTTT	TRBD2	.	TRBV4-2	TRBJ2-3	17
CASSPATGTRILNTEAFF	TGTGCCAGCAGCCCAGCCACAGGGACCCGCATACTGAACACTGAAGCTTTCTTT	.	.	TRBV7-9	TRBJ1-1	18
CASSERQSTGGALF	TGTGCCAGCAGTGAACGACAGTCAACCGGGGGGGCTCTCTTT	.	once	TRBV6-1	TRBJ1-1	14
CASSYRDGGTDTQYF	TGTGCCAGCAGTTACCGGGATGGGGGCACAGATACGCAGTATTTT	.	once	TRBV6-5	TRBJ2-3	15
CASSLIGRGHEKLFF	TGTGCCAGCAGCTTAATCGGGAGGGGGCATGAAAAACTGTTTTTT	TRBD1	.	TRBV7-9	TRBJ1-4	15
CASSGRQGRNTEAFF	TGTGCCAGCAGCGGTCGACAGGGTCGGAACACTGAAGCTTTCTTT	TRBD1	.	TRBV9	TRBJ1-1	15
CASSRTHGGEKLFF	TGTGCCAGCAGTAGGACCCACGGGGGTGAAAAACTGTTTTTT	.	.	TRBV28	TRBJ1-4	14
CAISESNGGDGYTF	TGTGCCATCAGTGAGTCGAACGGGGGTGATGGCTACACCTTC	.	.	TRBV10-3	TRBJ1-2	14
CASTKTPSTDTQYF	TGTGCCAGTACCAAGACACCTTCCACAGATACGCAGTATTTT	.	.	TRBV19	TRBJ2-3	14
CASSHGTGQNTEAFF	TGTGCCAGCAGCCATGGGACAGGGCAGAACACTGAAGCTTTCTTT	TRBD1	.	TRBV16	TRBJ1-1	15
CASSKTGNTEAFF	TGTGCCAGTAGCAAAACAGGGAATACTGAAGCTTTCTTT	.	.	TRBV19	TRBJ1-1	13
CASGLALNYEQYF	TGTGCTAGTGGTTTGGCGTTAAACTACGAGCAGTACTTC	.	.	TRBV12-5	TRBJ2-7	13
CASSSRDRGNEKLFF	TGTGCCAGCAGCTCCCGGGACAGGGGGAATGAAAAACTGTTTTTT	TRBD1	.	TRBV9	TRBJ1-4	15
CASTGGHYTGELFF	TGTGCCAGTACGGGGGGCCATTATACCGGGGAGCTGTTTTTT	.	.	TRBV19	TRBJ2-2	14
CASSTDRGPKYSPLHF	TGTGCCAGTAGCACGGACAGGGGGCCCAAGTATTCACCCCTCCACTTT	TRBD1	.	TRBV19	TRBJ1-6	16